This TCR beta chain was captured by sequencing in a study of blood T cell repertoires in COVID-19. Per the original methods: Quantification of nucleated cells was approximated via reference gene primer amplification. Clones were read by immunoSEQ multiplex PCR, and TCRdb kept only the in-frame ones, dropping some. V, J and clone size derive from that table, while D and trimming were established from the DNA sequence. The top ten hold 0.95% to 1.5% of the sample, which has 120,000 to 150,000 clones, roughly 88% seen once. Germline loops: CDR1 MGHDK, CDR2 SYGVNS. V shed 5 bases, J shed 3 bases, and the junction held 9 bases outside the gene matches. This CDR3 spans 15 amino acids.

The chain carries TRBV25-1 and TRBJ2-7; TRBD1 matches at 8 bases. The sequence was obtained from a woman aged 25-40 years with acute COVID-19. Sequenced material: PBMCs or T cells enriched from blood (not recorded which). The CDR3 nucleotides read TGTGCCAGCAGTCAAGAAGACAGGGGCGGCTACGAGCAGTACTTC. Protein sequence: CASSQEDRGGYEQYF.